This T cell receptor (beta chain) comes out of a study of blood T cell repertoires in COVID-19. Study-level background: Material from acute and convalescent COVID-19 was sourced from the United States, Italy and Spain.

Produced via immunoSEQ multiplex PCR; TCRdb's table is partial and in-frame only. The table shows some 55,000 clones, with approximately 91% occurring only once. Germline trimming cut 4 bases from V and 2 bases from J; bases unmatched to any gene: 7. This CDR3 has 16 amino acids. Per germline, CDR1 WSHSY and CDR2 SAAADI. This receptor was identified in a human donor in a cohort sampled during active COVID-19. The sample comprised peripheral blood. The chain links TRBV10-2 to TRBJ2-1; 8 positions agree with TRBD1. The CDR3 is CASSVGQGATYNEQFF. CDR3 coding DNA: TGCGCCAGCAGTGTAGGGCAGGGGGCGACCTACAATGAGCAGTTCTTC.